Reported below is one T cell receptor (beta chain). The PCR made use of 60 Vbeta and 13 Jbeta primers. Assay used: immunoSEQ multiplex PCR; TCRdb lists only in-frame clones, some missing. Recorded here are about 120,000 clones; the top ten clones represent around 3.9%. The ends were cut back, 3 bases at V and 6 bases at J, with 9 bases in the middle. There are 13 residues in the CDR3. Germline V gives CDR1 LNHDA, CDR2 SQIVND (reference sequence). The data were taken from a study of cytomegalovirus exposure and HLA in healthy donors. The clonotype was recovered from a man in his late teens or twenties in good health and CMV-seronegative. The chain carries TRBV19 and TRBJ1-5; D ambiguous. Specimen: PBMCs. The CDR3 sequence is CASSIQVSQPQHF. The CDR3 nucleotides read TGTGCCAGTAGTATCCAAGTGAGTCAGCCCCAGCATTTT.